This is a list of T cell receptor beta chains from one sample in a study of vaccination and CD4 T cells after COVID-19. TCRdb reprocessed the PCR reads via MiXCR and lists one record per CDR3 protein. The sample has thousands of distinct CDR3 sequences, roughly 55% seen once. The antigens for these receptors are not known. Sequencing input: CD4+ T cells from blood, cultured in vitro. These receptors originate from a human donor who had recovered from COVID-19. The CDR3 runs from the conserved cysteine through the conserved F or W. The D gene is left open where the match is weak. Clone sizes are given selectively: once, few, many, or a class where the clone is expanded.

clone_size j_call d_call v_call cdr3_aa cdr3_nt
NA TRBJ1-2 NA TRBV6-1 CASSDLGGYTF TGTGCCAGCAGTGACTTAGGTGGCTACACCTTC
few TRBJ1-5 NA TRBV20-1 CSASQTASGYSNQPQHF TGCAGTGCTAGTCAAACGGCGTCGGGTTATAGCAATCAGCCCCAGCATTTT
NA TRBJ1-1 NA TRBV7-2 CASSLNPWTALGDTEAFF TGTGCCAGCTCCCTTAACCCCTGGACAGCCCTGGGGGACACTGAAGCTTTCTTT
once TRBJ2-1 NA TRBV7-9 CASSKTVPEQFF TGTGCCAGCAGTAAGACAGTCCCTGAGCAGTTCTTC
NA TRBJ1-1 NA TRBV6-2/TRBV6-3 CASRLNTEAFF TGTGCCAGCAGGTTGAACACTGAAGCTTTCTTT
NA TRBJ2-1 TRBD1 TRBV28 CASSFKLGTGDYEQFF TGTGCCAGCAGTTTTAAGCTTGGGACAGGGGATTATGAGCAGTTCTTC
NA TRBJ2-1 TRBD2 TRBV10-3 CAIAGLAGDYNEQFF TGTGCCATCGCTGGACTAGCGGGAGACTACAATGAGCAGTTCTTC
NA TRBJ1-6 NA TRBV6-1 CASKVGGAHNSPLHF TGTGCCAGCAAGGTTGGCGGAGCGCATAATTCACCCCTCCACTTT
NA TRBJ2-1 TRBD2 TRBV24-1 CATSDSSGRFLNEQFF TGTGCCACCAGTGATTCTAGCGGGAGGTTTTTAAATGAGCAGTTCTTC
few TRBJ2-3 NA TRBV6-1 CASSLQTDLSTDTQYF TGTGCCAGCAGCCTACAGACAGACTTGAGCACAGATACGCAGTATTTT
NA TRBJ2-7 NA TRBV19 CASSIRQESGYEQYF TGTGCCAGTAGTATACGGCAGGAGTCGGGCTACGAGCAGTACTTC
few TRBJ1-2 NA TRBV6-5 CASSYSAGGGYTF TGTGCCAGCAGTTACTCTGCGGGCGGTGGCTACACCTTC
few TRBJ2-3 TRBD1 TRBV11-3 CASSSAGGGDTQYF TGTGCCAGCAGCTCAGCAGGGGGCGGCGATACGCAGTATTTT
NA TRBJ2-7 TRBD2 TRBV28 CASSFSLAGGTYEQYF TGTGCCAGCAGTTTTTCACTAGCGGGGGGGACCTACGAGCAGTACTTC
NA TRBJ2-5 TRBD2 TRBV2 CASSDGLAGVETQYF TGTGCCAGCAGTGATGGACTAGCGGGGGTTGAGACCCAGTACTTC
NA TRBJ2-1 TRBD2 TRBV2 CASRRGLARNEQFF TGTGCCAGCAGAAGAGGACTAGCAAGGAATGAGCAGTTCTTC
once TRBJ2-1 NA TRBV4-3 CASSQALQGVYNEQFF TGCGCCAGCAGCCAAGCATTACAGGGAGTATACAATGAGCAGTTCTTC
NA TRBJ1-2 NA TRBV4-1 CASSQAPDTYYGYTF TGCGCCAGCAGCCAAGCCCCGGACACTTACTATGGCTACACCTTC
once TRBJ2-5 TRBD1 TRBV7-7 CASSSDREETQYF TGTGCTAGCAGCTCCGACAGGGAAGAGACCCAGTACTTC
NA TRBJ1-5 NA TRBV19 CASSIRSRDQPQHF TGTGCCAGTAGTATTAGGAGCCGCGATCAGCCCCAGCATTTT
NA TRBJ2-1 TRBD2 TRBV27 CASSLRLGGAGVVLDEQFF TGTGCCAGCAGTTTAAGGCTTGGTGGTGCGGGAGTAGTTTTGGATGAGCAGTTCTTC
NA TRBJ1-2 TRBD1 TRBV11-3 CASSLGPRDSLSRHGYTF TGTGCCAGCAGCTTAGGCCCCAGGGACAGCCTCTCTCGCCATGGCTACACCTTC
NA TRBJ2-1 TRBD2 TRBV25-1 CASSELAGGEINEQFF TGTGCCAGCAGTGAACTAGCGGGAGGGGAAATAAATGAGCAGTTCTTC
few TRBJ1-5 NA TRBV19 CASSMGWQPNQPQHF TGTGCCAGTAGTATGGGATGGCAGCCTAATCAGCCCCAGCATTTT
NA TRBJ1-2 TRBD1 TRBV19 CASSQPNWGTGYGYTF TGTGCCAGTAGTCAACCTAATTGGGGGACAGGCTATGGCTACACCTTC
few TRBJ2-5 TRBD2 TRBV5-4 CASSLGGTSGVETQYF TGTGCCAGCAGCTTGGGGGGGACTAGCGGGGTTGAGACCCAGTACTTC
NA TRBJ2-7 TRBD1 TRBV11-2 CASSSQGTPDYEQYF TGTGCCAGCAGCTCACAGGGGACGCCAGACTACGAGCAGTACTTC
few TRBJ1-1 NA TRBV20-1 CSARGGPVNTEAFF TGCAGTGCCCGGGGGGGGCCGGTGAACACTGAAGCTTTCTTT
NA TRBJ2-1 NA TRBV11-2 CASRTGVSSYNEQFF TGTGCCAGCAGGACGGGGGTGAGCTCCTACAATGAGCAGTTCTTC
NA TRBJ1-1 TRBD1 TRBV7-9 CASSLGDRESEAFF TGTGCCAGCAGCTTAGGGGACAGGGAGTCTGAAGCTTTCTTT
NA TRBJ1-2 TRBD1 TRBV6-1 CASRGRTGRFDYGYTF TGTGCCAGCAGGGGGCGGACAGGAAGGTTTGACTATGGCTACACCTTC
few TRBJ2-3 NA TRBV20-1 CSARDRLVGDTQYF TGCAGTGCTAGAGATCGGCTAGTCGGAGATACGCAGTATTTT
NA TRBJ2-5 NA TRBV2 CASKNGVQETQYF TGTGCCAGCAAGAACGGGGTTCAAGAGACCCAGTACTTC
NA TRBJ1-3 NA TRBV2 CASNTGAGNTIYF TGTGCCAGCAACACCGGGGCGGGAAACACCATATATTTT
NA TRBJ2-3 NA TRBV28 CASSFRSLLDTQYF TGTGCCAGCAGTTTTCGGTCCTTGCTAGATACGCAGTATTTT
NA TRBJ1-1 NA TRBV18 CASSPPEGGNTEAFF TGTGCCAGCTCACCACCGGAAGGGGGGAACACTGAAGCTTTCTTT
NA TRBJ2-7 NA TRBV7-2 CASSRAGQSSYEQYF TGTGCCAGCAGTAGAGCGGGACAAAGCTCCTACGAGCAGTACTTC
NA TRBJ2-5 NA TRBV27 CASSLFGTSQETQYF TGTGCCAGCAGTTTATTCGGGACTTCCCAAGAGACCCAGTACTTC
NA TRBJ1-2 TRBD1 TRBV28 CASSPIQGQQSNYGYTF TGTGCCAGCAGTCCCATACAGGGACAGCAATCTAACTATGGCTACACCTTC